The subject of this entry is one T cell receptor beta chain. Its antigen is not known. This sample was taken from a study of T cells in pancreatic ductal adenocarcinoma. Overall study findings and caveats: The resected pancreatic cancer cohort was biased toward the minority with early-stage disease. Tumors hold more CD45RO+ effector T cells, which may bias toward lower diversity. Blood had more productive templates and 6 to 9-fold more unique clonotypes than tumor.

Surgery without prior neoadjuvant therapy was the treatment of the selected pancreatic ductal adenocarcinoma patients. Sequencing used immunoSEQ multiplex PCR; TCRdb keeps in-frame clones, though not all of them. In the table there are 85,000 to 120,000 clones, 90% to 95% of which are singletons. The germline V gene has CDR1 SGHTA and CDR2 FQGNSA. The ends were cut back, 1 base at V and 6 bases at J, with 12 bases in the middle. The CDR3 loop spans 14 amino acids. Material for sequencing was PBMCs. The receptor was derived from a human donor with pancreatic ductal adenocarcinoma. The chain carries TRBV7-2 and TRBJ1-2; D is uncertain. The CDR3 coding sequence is TGTGCCAGCAGCTTAGGGGCCCAATGGGATGGCTACACCTTC. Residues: CASSLGAQWDGYTF.